The next 32 T cell receptor beta chains were all read from a single sample in a study of blood T cell repertoires in COVID-19. Measured with immunoSEQ multiplex PCR; TCRdb has only the in-frame clones, and not every one. The sample lists about 140,000 clones, about four fifths occurring once. The sequenced sample was peripheral blood. Receptors originate from a woman in her sixties with active or convalescent COVID-19.

This rearrangement joins TRBV5-1 to TRBJ2-2, with 8 bases fitting TRBD1. The CDR3 totals 15 residues. Per germline, CDR1 SGHRS and CDR2 YFSETQ. The trim removed 0 bases at V and 6 bases at J, leaving 4 bases unmatched. CDR3 in amino acids: CASSLGDRGSGELFF. DNA of the CDR3: TGCGCCAGCAGCTTGGGAGACAGGGGCTCCGGGGAGCTGTTTTTT.

The chain combines TRBV11-2 with TRBJ2-3; 8 bases line up with TRBD1. The CDR3 consists of 13 residues. The V and J ends lost 3 bases and 9 bases, in that order; junction bases with no gene match: 5. CDR1 and CDR2 (germline): SGHAT, FQNNGV. This CDR3 is CASSLDRETTQYF. The CDR3 bases are TGTGCCAGCAGCTTGGACAGGGAAACGACGCAGTATTTT.

The gene calls are TRBV4-1 and TRBJ1-2, with 8 bases identical to TRBD1. The V gene's germline CDR1 is MGHRA and CDR2 YSYEKL. The CDR3 length is 16 residues. V lost 3 bases and J lost 5; bases outside the gene matches: 11. CDR3 nucleotides: TGCGCCAGCAGCCAGGGGACAGGTCTCAGCCTATATGGCTACACCTTC. Protein sequence: CASSQGTGLSLYGYTF.

The chain joins TRBV6-5 to TRBJ2-4, with 7 bases that match TRBD1. V was clipped by 5 bases and J by 8 bases; unmatched bases: 6. The V gene's germline CDR1 is MNHEY and CDR2 SVGAGI. The CDR3 consists of 13 residues. This CDR3 reads CASSPGGGDIQYF. The CDR3 DNA reads as TGTGCCAGCAGTCCAGGGGGTGGAGACATTCAGTACTTC.

The chain uses TRBV27 and TRBJ1-2, with 7 bases identical to TRBD1. The CDR3 extends over 13 amino acids. CDR1 MNHEY and CDR2 SMNVEV come from the germline V gene (reference sequence). V was pared by 0 bases and J by 7 bases, with 2 bases of the junction left unmatched. The CDR3 is CASSLSQGGGYTF. CDR3 DNA: TGTGCCAGCAGTTTATCCCAGGGGGGTGGCTACACCTTC.

The chain has TRBV20-1 and TRBJ2-7; 7 bases align to TRBD2. The CDR3 loop spans 11 amino acids. Germline-derived CDR1 and CDR2 are DFQATT and SNEGSKA (reference sequence). With 7 bases clipped from V and 4 bases from J, the junction kept 4 bases outside the gene matches. CDR3 region: CSVSGGYEQYF. The CDR3 DNA follows: TGCAGTGTCTCGGGAGGATACGAGCAGTACTTC.

The V and J genes are TRBV5-1 and TRBJ2-1; 12 bases line up with TRBD1. The CDR3 contains 16 residues. CDR1 is SGHRS, CDR2 YFSETQ, per germline. Trimming at V came to 4 bases and at J to 6 bases, leaving 8 bases not matched to a gene. The CDR3 DNA follows: TGCGCCAGCAGCCAATCCGGGACAGGGGGCTTCAATGAGCAGTTCTTC. Amino acids: CASSQSGTGGFNEQFF.

CDR3 in amino acids: CASSEALGAGASNYGYTF. DNA of the CDR3: TGTGCCAGCAGTGAAGCGCTAGGGGCAGGGGCTTCTAACTATGGCTACACCTTC. This sequence joins TRBV6-1 and TRBJ1-2; the D gene is possibly TRBD1 (6 bases). V lost 0 bases, J lost 0 bases, and 17 bases lay in between. The CDR3 runs 18 residues. Germline V gene data show CDR1 as MNHNS and CDR2 as SASEGT.

The rearrangement links TRBV28 to TRBJ1-2; the D is unclear. V was trimmed by 3 bases and J by 6 bases, leaving 8 bases between them. The CDR3 loop spans 12 amino acids. CDR1 and CDR2 from the germline V gene are MDHEN and SYDVKM. The CDR3 DNA reads as TGTGCCAGCAGTTTTACACGGGATGGCTACACCTTC. Its translation is CASSFTRDGYTF.

This clone is medium-sized by share. The chain joins TRBV6-6 to TRBJ1-3; D may be TRBD1 (5 bases). There are 15 residues in the CDR3. Trimming cost V 6 bases and J 0 bases, with 12 bases left between them. Germline-derived CDR1 and CDR2 are MNHNY and SVGAGI (reference sequence). CDR3: CASSLDTTSGNTIYF. The CDR3 region has the DNA TGTGCCAGCAGCTTGGACACCACCTCTGGAAACACCATATATTTT.

This clone was seen just once. The V gene is TRBV15, the J gene TRBJ2-3; 11 nucleotides align to TRBD2. Germline-derived CDR1 and CDR2 are LNHNV and YYDKDF (reference sequence). J gave up 4 bases and V 0 bases, and 3 bases lay outside the gene matches. The CDR3 covers 16 residues. The CDR3 spells CATSRDLAGGADTQYF. The CDR3 DNA sequence: TGTGCCACCAGCAGAGATCTAGCGGGAGGTGCAGATACGCAGTATTTT.

The chain carries TRBV4-1 and TRBJ1-2, with D tentatively TRBD1 (5 bases). Germline lookup yields CDR1 MGHRA and CDR2 YSYEKL. Trimming took 0 bases from V and 4 from J, leaving 12 bases between them. The CDR3 loop spans 15 amino acids. The CDR3 region is CASSQEGRGGYGYTF. The CDR3 nucleotides are TGCGCCAGCAGCCAAGAAGGAAGGGGAGGCTATGGCTACACCTTC.

The chain uses TRBV11-2 and TRBJ1-2; D not resolved. V was trimmed by 10 bases and J by 0 bases, leaving 12 bases between them. This CDR3 comprises 13 residues. From germline, CDR1 is SGHAT and CDR2 FQNNGV. Here the CDR3 DNA reads TGTGCCACGAACCCGGGTACTAACTATGGCTACACCTTC. It codes for CATNPGTNYGYTF.

This clone came up once. The chain joins TRBV5-5 to TRBJ1-1; D not certain. Germline V gives CDR1 SGHKS, CDR2 YYEKEE (reference sequence). V shed 2 bases and J shed 3 bases, with 8 bases lying between them. This CDR3 comprises 13 residues. The CDR3 coding sequence is TGTGCCAGCAGCTTCGACACATACACTGAAGCTTTCTTT. Protein product: CASSFDTYTEAFF.

The CDR3 nucleotides are TGTGCCAGCAGCGTGACAGGGGGCGACACCGGGGAGCTGTTTTTT. It translates to CASSVTGGDTGELFF. The J gene is TRBJ2-2, the V gene TRBV5-5; 10 bases are shared with TRBD1. The CDR3 covers 15 residues. Trimming removed 4 bases from V and 3 bases from J; junction bases left unmatched: 3. Per germline, CDR1 SGHKS and CDR2 YYEKEE (reference sequence).

CDR3: CASRRGLAFAGELFF. The CDR3 DNA reads as TGCGCCAGCAGGAGGGGACTAGCATTCGCCGGGGAGCTGTTTTTT. V and J are TRBV4-1 and TRBJ2-2; 9 bases are a match to TRBD2. Germline loops: CDR1 MGHRA, CDR2 YSYEKL. The length of the CDR3 is 15 residues. The trim removed 6 bases at V and 6 bases at J, leaving 8 bases unmatched.

Comments on this clone: The same CDR3 can be traced to other DNA sequences in this sample. This chain uses TRBV6-6 with TRBJ1-5; weak D call: TRBD1 (6 bases). V gave up 2 bases and J gave up 3 bases, with 11 bases separating them. CDR3 size: 15 residues. CDR1 MNHNY and CDR2 SVGAGI come from the germline V gene (reference sequence). CDR3 bases: TGTGCCAGCAGTTACCCCGGACAGAACAATCAGCCCCAGCATTTT. Amino acid sequence: CASSYPGQNNQPQHF.

This clone was detected only a few times. This rearrangement joins TRBV6-5 to TRBJ1-1; D remains ambiguous. CDR1 is MNHEY, CDR2 SVGAGI, per germline. Trimming removed 6 bases at V and 6 bases at J, with 14 bases between. This CDR3 region has 13 residues. The chain's CDR3 is CASRRLDAPEAFF. Written as DNA, the CDR3 is TGTGCCAGCAGGAGGCTTGACGCCCCTGAAGCTTTCTTT.

This chain connects TRBV19 to TRBJ1-6, with D perhaps matching TRBD1 (5 bases). CDR3 length: 14 amino acids. Between the trimmed V and J ends, which lost 3 bases and 10 bases, there was a span of 13 bases. From germline, CDR1 is LNHDA and CDR2 SQIVND (reference sequence). The CDR3 nucleotides are TGTGCCAGTAGTATGGAGGGGAGTGTGTCACCCCTCCACTTT. It codes for CASSMEGSVSPLHF.

This chain links TRBV28 with TRBJ1-4; TRBD1 matches 8 bases. Germline CDR1 reads MDHEN; CDR2 reads SYDVKM. The J segment lost 5 bases and the V segment lost 6 bases, leaving 8 bases of the junction unmatched. CDR3 size: 15 residues. The CDR3 region is CASSVATGANEKLFF. CDR3 in DNA: TGTGCCAGCAGCGTGGCGACAGGGGCCAATGAAAAACTGTTTTTT.

Only a few counts were recorded for this clone. The V call is TRBV6-2 or TRBV6-3, the J call TRBJ2-1, with a tentative D call TRBD1 (6 bases). CDR1 MNHEY and CDR2 SVGEGT come from the germline V gene. The CDR3 spans 15 residues. Trimming shortened V by 4 bases and J by 3 bases, and 13 bases separated the two germline ends. The CDR3 region has the DNA TGTGCCAGCAGTTTCACCGGGACAATCTACAATGAGCAGTTCTTC. Amino acid sequence: CASSFTGTIYNEQFF.

V is TRBV4-2 and J is TRBJ2-4; the match to TRBD2 covers 9 bases. This CDR3 has 17 amino acids. Trimming took 0 bases from V and 3 from J; bases not matched to a gene: 6. Germline values: CDR1 LGHNA, CDR2 YNFKEQ. The CDR3 sequence: CASSQDRAGGVKNIQYF. In DNA form, the CDR3 reads TGTGCCAGCAGCCAAGACCGAGCGGGGGGAGTCAAAAACATTCAGTACTTC.

CDR3 bases: TGTGCCAGCAGCTCTCGAGGGCTCGAAGCTTTCTTT. It codes for CASSSRGLEAFF. This rearrangement joins TRBV7-9 to TRBJ1-1; D remains unclear. Per germline, CDR1 SEHNR and CDR2 FQNEAQ (reference sequence). There are 12 residues in the CDR3. V lost 4 bases, J lost 8 bases, and 11 bases lay in between.

The chain couples TRBV25-1 to TRBJ1-1, with D hard to call. Germline CDR1 reads MGHDK; CDR2 reads SYGVNS. The CDR3 is 15 residues long. V was trimmed by 5 bases and J by 0 bases, leaving 13 bases between them. CDR3 in DNA: TGTGCCAGCAGTAAAAGGACGGGAATGAACACTGAAGCTTTCTTT. It codes for CASSKRTGMNTEAFF.

This clone was recorded a few times. The CDR3 region is CASRLSGSTNEQYF. In nucleotides, the CDR3 is TGTGCCAGCAGACTTAGCGGGAGCACCAACGAGCAGTACTTC. V is TRBV28 and J is TRBJ2-7, with 9 bases identical to TRBD2. The germline gives CDR1 MDHEN, CDR2 SYDVKM. V lost 6 bases to trimming and J lost 5 bases; unmatched junction nucleotides: 8. The CDR3 is 14 residues long.

The chain joins TRBV9 to TRBJ2-5; TRBD2 aligns across 12 bases. The CDR3 loop spans 17 amino acids. Germline V gene sequence: CDR1 SGDLS, CDR2 YYNGEE. V shed 3 bases and J 4 bases; nucleotides not matched to a gene: 10. This chain's CDR3 is CASSGSSGRAAGETQYF. DNA of the CDR3: TGTGCCAGCAGCGGATCTAGCGGGAGGGCCGCGGGAGAGACCCAGTACTTC.

The chain links TRBV11-2 to TRBJ2-1, with 14 bases that match TRBD2. The CDR3 spans 16 residues. CDR1 and CDR2 (germline): SGHAT, FQNNGV. V dropped 3 bases and J dropped 6; count of bases not matched to a gene: 4. The chain's CDR3 is CASSFLGTSGGNEQFF. CDR3 nucleotides: TGTGCCAGCAGCTTCTTAGGGACTAGCGGGGGCAATGAGCAGTTCTTC. Looking up the rest from reference TRBV11-2 and TRBJ2-1 gives the full variable domain: EAGVAQSPRYKIIEKRQSVAFWCNPISGHATLYWYQQILGQGPKLLIQFQNNGVVDDSQLPKDRFSAERLKGVDSTLKIQPAKLEDSAVYLCASSFLGTSGGNEQFFGPGTRLTVL.

The chain is built from TRBV7-9 and TRBJ2-7; tentatively, D is TRBD2 (5 bases). This CDR3 has 14 residues. V gave up 5 bases and J gave up 5 bases, with 16 bases separating them. CDR1 and CDR2 from the germline V gene are SEHNR and FQNEAQ (reference sequence). CDR3 bases: TGTGCCAGCAGCCCATCAGGCGGGTCCCACGAGCAGTACTTC. Amino acid sequence: CASSPSGGSHEQYF.

V usage is TRBV5-4 and J usage is TRBJ2-1; 8 nucleotides align to TRBD2. Germline trimming cut 4 bases from V and 4 bases from J; bases unmatched to any gene: 10. The CDR3 is made up of 16 amino acids. The V gene's germline CDR1 is SGHNT and CDR2 YYREEE (reference sequence). For the CDR3, the DNA is TGTGCCAGCAGCATCGGAAGGGCGGGGGGTTACAATGAGCAGTTCTTC. The encoded protein is CASSIGRAGGYNEQFF.

The chain employs TRBV6-5 and TRBJ2-4; TRBD2 is a possible D gene (5 bases). Per germline, CDR1 MNHEY and CDR2 SVGAGI. The V end lost 0 bases, the J end lost 7 bases, and 10 bases lay between the germline ends. The CDR3 contains 14 residues. CDR3: CASSYSASQNIQYF. CDR3 nucleotide sequence: TGTGCCAGCAGTTACTCGGCTAGCCAGAACATTCAGTACTTC.

This sequence joins TRBV7-9 and TRBJ1-4, with D perhaps matching TRBD1 (6 bases). The germline V gene has CDR1 SEHNR and CDR2 FQNEAQ (reference sequence). The CDR3 is 15 residues long. V lost 5 bases and J lost 4, with 14 bases in between. The CDR3 nucleotides read TGTGCCAGCAGCAGCAAGGACAGACGTAATGAAAAACTGTTTTTT. It codes for CASSSKDRRNEKLFF. Looking up the rest from reference TRBV7-9 and TRBJ1-4 gives the full variable domain: DTGVSQNPRHKITKRGQNVTFRCDPISEHNRLYWYRQTLGQGPEFLTYFQNEAQLEKSRLLSDRFSAERPKGSFSTLEIQRTEQGDSAMYLCASSSKDRRNEKLFFGSGTQLSVL.

This clone has just one count. This chain links TRBV7-2 with TRBJ2-3; the match to TRBD2 covers 15 bases. Trimming cost V 5 bases and J 3 bases; bases outside gene matches: 3. Per germline, CDR1 SGHTA and CDR2 FQGNSA. The CDR3 covers 16 residues. The CDR3 here is CASSRGLAGGTDTQYF. As DNA, the CDR3 is TGTGCCAGCAGCAGGGGACTAGCGGGAGGAACAGATACGCAGTATTTT.